Below, one T cell receptor (beta chain) is given with its context. Its antigen remains unknown. The junction departs from the called germline gene at one end, perhaps through a read error. Clones were sequenced by immunoSEQ multiplex PCR, and TCRdb holds only the in-frame ones, with some missing. The data contain some 50,000 clones, roughly 61% of them singletons. The sample comes from a study of a mutant IDH1 vaccine in newly diagnosed glioma. The wider study: The treated population exhibited a male proportion of about 62%, a female proportion of 37.5%, and a mean age of roughly 41 years. Scheduled at week 35, visit V12 preceded visit V13, held at week 47.

The CDR3 is 10 amino acids. Germline V gene data show CDR1 as SNHLY and CDR2 as FYNNEI. Time point specified: week 47, end of study. All doses held 300 ug of mutant IDH1 20-mer peptide, with topical imiquimod. Patients carried new grade 3 or 4 IDH1-mutant astrocytomas lacking nuclear ATRX. The study, taken as a whole, reports: Vaccination induced immune responses in around 94% of patients.

J is TRBJ1-2 and V is TRBV2; perhaps TRBD1 as D (6 bases). The sequencing used peripheral blood mononuclear cells (PBMCs), collected from a glioma patient whose treatment included an IDH1 peptide vaccine. The TCR sequence derives from a man aged 40-49 years with glioma. Some clones in this sample may be carry-over from other donors' samples. CDR3 in DNA: TGTGCCAGCAGGCTGACAGGAGCCCTCTTC. The encoded protein is CASRLTGALF.